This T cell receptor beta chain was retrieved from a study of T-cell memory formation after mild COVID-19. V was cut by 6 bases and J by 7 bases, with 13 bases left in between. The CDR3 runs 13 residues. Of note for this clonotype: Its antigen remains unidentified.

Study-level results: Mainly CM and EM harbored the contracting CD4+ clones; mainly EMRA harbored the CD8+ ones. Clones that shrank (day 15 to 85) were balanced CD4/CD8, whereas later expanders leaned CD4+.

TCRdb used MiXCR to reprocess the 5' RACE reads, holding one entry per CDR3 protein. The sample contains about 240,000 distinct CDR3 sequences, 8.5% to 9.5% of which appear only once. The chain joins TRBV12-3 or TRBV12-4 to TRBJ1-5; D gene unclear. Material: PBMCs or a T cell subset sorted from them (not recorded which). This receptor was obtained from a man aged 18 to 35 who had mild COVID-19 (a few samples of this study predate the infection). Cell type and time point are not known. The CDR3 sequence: CASSVALGQPQHF. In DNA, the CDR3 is TGTGCCAGCAGCGTGGCGTTGGGCCAGCCCCAGCATTTT.